These T cell receptor beta chains were read from a single sample in a study of blood T cell repertoires in COVID-19. TCRdb's table, derived via immunoSEQ multiplex PCR, lists solely in-frame clones and lacks some. The sample contains just over 300,000 clones, roughly 87% of which appear only once. Sequencing was done on a sample of PBMCs or T cells enriched from blood (not recorded which). Every receptor here comes from a woman aged 18 to 35 who had recovered from COVID-19. The CDR3 runs from the conserved cysteine through the conserved F or W. D genes are given only for firm matches. Rows give clone size only sometimes, using once, few, many, or a class for an expanded clone.

J gene: TRBJ2-1
V gene: TRBV11-2
clone size: few
D gene: NA
CDR3 DNA: TGTGCCAGCAGCTTTGCGGGCCGCCACAATGAGCAGTTCTTC
CDR3 protein: CASSFAGRHNEQFF

J gene: TRBJ2-3
V gene: TRBV13
clone size: NA
D gene: TRBD2
CDR3 DNA: TGTGCCAGCAGCTTCCGATCAAGACTAGCGGGAAAGGCAGATACGCAGTATTTT
CDR3 protein: CASSFRSRLAGKADTQYF

J gene: TRBJ1-3
V gene: TRBV9
clone size: NA
D gene: TRBD1
CDR3 DNA: TGTGCCAGCAGCGACCGGACAGGGACTTCCTCTGGAAACACCATATATTTT
CDR3 protein: CASSDRTGTSSGNTIYF

J gene: TRBJ2-7
V gene: TRBV28
clone size: NA
D gene: TRBD1
CDR3 DNA: TGTGCCAGCCGACGTAGGGGACAGGGGTACGAGCAGTACTTC
CDR3 protein: CASRRRGQGYEQYF

J gene: TRBJ1-2
V gene: TRBV7-2
clone size: NA
D gene: TRBD1
CDR3 DNA: TGTGCCAGCAGCCCGGGACAGGGAAGCGGCTACACCTTC
CDR3 protein: CASSPGQGSGYTF

J gene: TRBJ2-4
V gene: TRBV5-1
clone size: NA
D gene: NA
CDR3 DNA: TGCGCCAGCAGCTTGGGCAGGGGAAACATTCAGTACTTC
CDR3 protein: CASSLGRGNIQYF

J gene: TRBJ1-4
V gene: TRBV2
clone size: NA
D gene: TRBD1
CDR3 DNA: TGTGCCAGCAGTTCTAGACAGGGGAACGAAAAACTGTTTTTT
CDR3 protein: CASSSRQGNEKLFF

J gene: TRBJ2-1
V gene: TRBV28
clone size: NA
D gene: NA
CDR3 DNA: TGTGCCAGCAGTTTGGCCAATTACAATGAGCAGTTCTTC
CDR3 protein: CASSLANYNEQFF

J gene: TRBJ1-2
V gene: TRBV29-1
clone size: NA
D gene: NA
CDR3 DNA: TGCAGCGTTGTAGACAGCTATGGCTACACCTTC
CDR3 protein: CSVVDSYGYTF

J gene: TRBJ2-7
V gene: TRBV7-2
clone size: once
D gene: TRBD2
CDR3 DNA: TGTGCCAGCAGCTTAGTCCACGGCGGGAGGCGGCATCAGTACTTC
CDR3 protein: CASSLVHGGRRHQYF

J gene: TRBJ1-1
V gene: TRBV19
clone size: once
D gene: TRBD1
CDR3 DNA: TGTGCCAGCAGGGACAGGCAGAACACTGAAGCTTTCTTT
CDR3 protein: CASRDRQNTEAFF

J gene: TRBJ2-1
V gene: TRBV2
clone size: NA
D gene: NA
CDR3 DNA: TGTGCCAGCAGTGCGTCTGGACACCTTTTGGATGAGCAGTTCTTC
CDR3 protein: CASSASGHLLDEQFF

J gene: TRBJ1-5
V gene: TRBV5-6
clone size: NA
D gene: TRBD1
CDR3 DNA: TGTGCCAGCAGCTTCCAGGGGGGGCCCCAGCATTTT
CDR3 protein: CASSFQGGPQHF

J gene: TRBJ2-7
V gene: TRBV9
clone size: NA
D gene: NA
CDR3 DNA: TGTGCCAGCAGCGTAGGGTGGGCGGGCGAGCAGTACTTC
CDR3 protein: CASSVGWAGEQYF

J gene: TRBJ2-7
V gene: TRBV4-1
clone size: NA
D gene: NA
CDR3 DNA: TGCGCCAGCAGCCAAGATCCTAGGGGGGGGTTGCGGGACGAGCAGTACTTC
CDR3 protein: CASSQDPRGGLRDEQYF

J gene: TRBJ2-7
V gene: TRBV7-9
clone size: NA
D gene: TRBD1
CDR3 DNA: TGTGCCAGCAGCTCGATCCGAAGGGGGCCCTACGAGCAGTACTTC
CDR3 protein: CASSSIRRGPYEQYF

J gene: TRBJ2-1
V gene: TRBV2
clone size: NA
D gene: TRBD1
CDR3 DNA: TGTGCCAGCATCACGGGACAGGGGGTTTACTCCTACAATGAGCAGTTCTTC
CDR3 protein: CASITGQGVYSYNEQFF

J gene: TRBJ2-5
V gene: TRBV19
clone size: NA
D gene: NA
CDR3 DNA: TGTGCCAGCCGGAGGGCGGGAACAGAGACCCAGTACTTC
CDR3 protein: CASRRAGTETQYF

J gene: TRBJ2-1
V gene: TRBV5-4
clone size: NA
D gene: TRBD2
CDR3 DNA: TGTGCCAGCAGCTGGGGACTAGCGGGAGCCGGGGGGAATGAGCAGTTCTTC
CDR3 protein: CASSWGLAGAGGNEQFF

J gene: TRBJ1-4
V gene: TRBV4-1
clone size: NA
D gene: NA
CDR3 DNA: TGCGCCAGCAGCCATCCTCCGGTCTTTGCTGAAAAACTGTTTTTT
CDR3 protein: CASSHPPVFAEKLFF

J gene: TRBJ2-1
V gene: TRBV5-4
clone size: NA
D gene: TRBD1
CDR3 DNA: TGTGCCAGCAGCGCGGCCACAGGGGGCAATGAGCAGTTCTTC
CDR3 protein: CASSAATGGNEQFF

J gene: TRBJ1-5
V gene: TRBV2
clone size: few
D gene: NA
CDR3 DNA: TGTGCCAGCAGTGCGGGGGGCGGCAATCAGCCCCAGCATTTT
CDR3 protein: CASSAGGGNQPQHF

J gene: TRBJ1-2
V gene: TRBV7-2
clone size: once
D gene: NA
CDR3 DNA: TGTGCCAGCAGCTTATTTCTCTCGTCGGGAGGGTTAATGTATGGCTACACCTTC
CDR3 protein: CASSLFLSSGGLMYGYTF

J gene: TRBJ1-6
V gene: TRBV12-3/TRBV12-4
clone size: NA
D gene: NA
CDR3 DNA: TGTGCCAGCAGTCCGGGTCCTAATTCACCCCTCCACTTT
CDR3 protein: CASSPGPNSPLHF

J gene: TRBJ1-2
V gene: TRBV4-1
clone size: NA
D gene: NA
CDR3 DNA: TGCGCCAGCAGCCAAGTTTCGACAGTAGACTATGGCTACACCTTC
CDR3 protein: CASSQVSTVDYGYTF